A single sample is the source of the 9 T cell receptor beta chains below, sequenced in a study of blood T cell repertoires in COVID-19. The repertoire was sequenced with immunoSEQ multiplex PCR; TCRdb's copy has only in-frame clones and lacks some. The sample yields 300,000 to 350,000 clones, approximately 88% seen once. Input material: peripheral blood. The receptors originated from a young man with COVID-19, enrolled during active disease.

This chain connects TRBV27 to TRBJ2-2; no clear D. V was shortened by 5 bases and J by 4 bases, with 14 bases between the two germline ends. Germline loops: CDR1 MNHEY, CDR2 SMNVEV (reference sequence). The CDR3 sequence is 15 residues long. CDR3 DNA: TGTGCCAGCAGTGCCTACCAGGATTCCACCGGGGAGCTGTTTTTT. Translated, it gives CASSAYQDSTGELFF.

This clone was seen just once. The chain employs TRBV3-1 (or the pseudogene TRBV3-2) and TRBJ1-1; D gene uncertain. The CDR3 consists of 17 residues. V was clipped by 0 bases and J by 6 bases, with 20 bases between them. Per the germline V gene, CDR1 is LGHDT and CDR2 is YNNKEL (reference sequence). CDR3 DNA: TGTGCCAGCAGCCAAGATGAAGGCCGAGGACTCCTATCTGAAGCTTTCTTT. It is translated as CASSQDEGRGLLSEAFF.

V usage is TRBV4-1 and J usage is TRBJ1-4, with a weak D call TRBD1 (6 bases). The CDR3 loop spans 16 amino acids. Trimming removed 3 bases from V and 0 bases from J, with 11 bases in between. Germline assignment: CDR1 MGHRA and CDR2 YSYEKL. CDR3 region: CASSQGTPSTNEKLFF. The CDR3 DNA is TGCGCCAGCAGCCAGGGGACACCATCAACTAATGAAAAACTGTTTTTT.

The V gene is TRBV7-9, the J gene TRBJ1-3; D is perhaps TRBD1 (6 bases). CDR3 length: 15 residues. Germline CDR1 SEHNR, CDR2 FQNEAQ (reference sequence). The V gene lost 5 bases and the J gene lost 3 bases, with 14 bases spanning the gap. The CDR3 nucleotides are TGTGCCAGCAGCCTACAGGGACTATTTGGAAACACCATATATTTT. It translates to CASSLQGLFGNTIYF.

The chain employs TRBV3-1 (or the pseudogene TRBV3-2) and TRBJ2-3, with 7 bases matching TRBD1. V lost 6 bases, J lost 2 bases, and 8 bases stayed unmatched. This CDR3 has 15 amino acids. In germline, CDR1 is LGHDT, CDR2 YNNKEL (reference sequence). The CDR3 region has the DNA TGTGCCAGCAGTCCCAGACAGGGTAACACAGATACGCAGTATTTT. It translates to CASSPRQGNTDTQYF.

This clone was found a few times. The chain is built from TRBV7-9 and TRBJ1-1; no clear D. The V end lost 5 bases, the J end lost 1 base, and 14 bases lay between the germline ends. In germline, CDR1 is SEHNR, CDR2 FQNEAQ (reference sequence). The CDR3 spans 15 residues. DNA of the CDR3: TGTGCCAGCAGCCCCCACGGGGAACGGAACACTGAAGCTTTCTTT. Protein: CASSPHGERNTEAFF.

V usage is TRBV4-1 and J usage is TRBJ2-3, with D possibly TRBD2 on 6 matching bases. Germline values: CDR1 MGHRA, CDR2 YSYEKL. V lost 4 bases, J lost 0 bases, and 11 bases lay in between. The CDR3 contains 15 residues. The CDR3 DNA sequence: TGCGCCAGCAGCCCCAGAACTAGCAGCACAGATACGCAGTATTTT. It codes for CASSPRTSSTDTQYF.

The sample holds one count of this clone. This chain links TRBV9 with TRBJ2-1; D possibly corresponds to TRBD1 (6 bases). Germline V gene lookup returns CDR1 SGDLS and CDR2 YYNGEE. The CDR3 totals 15 residues. V was shortened by 0 bases and J by 6 bases, with 13 bases between the two germline ends. CDR3 DNA: TGTGCCAGCAGCGTAGTAGGAACAGGGCCCAATGAGCAGTTCTTC. Its protein is CASSVVGTGPNEQFF.

The rearrangement joins TRBV6-5 to TRBJ2-3; no clear D. Germline lookup yields CDR1 MNHEY and CDR2 SVGAGI. The CDR3 sequence is 15 residues long. V lost 7 bases and J 2 bases, leaving 16 bases between the germline ends. CDR3 in DNA: TGTGCCAGCACCTCTGCCCACAGTTACACAGATACGCAGTATTTT. Its translation: CASTSAHSYTDTQYF.